The rows below give T cell receptor beta chains drawn from one sample of a study of blood T cell repertoires in COVID-19. Using immunoSEQ multiplex PCR, the repertoire was profiled, and TCRdb retains in-frame clones only, with some absent. Of approximately 99,000 clones detected, around four fifths appear once; the ten largest clones hold just over 4%. The sample was peripheral blood. The receptor set was obtained from a woman in her sixties or seventies with acute or convalescent COVID-19. The conserved cysteine and the conserved F or W are not part of the CDR3 here.

V gene	J gene	CDR3 length	CDR3 protein
TRBV12-3/TRBV12-4	TRBJ1-1	11	ASNSDRNTEAF
TRBV3-1/TRBV3-2	TRBJ2-2	15	ASSPPGGSRTAGELF
TRBV5-1	TRBJ2-1	13	ASSLSANSYNEQF
TRBV5-6	TRBJ2-1	12	ASSYGGPYNEQF
TRBV4-3	TRBJ2-3	15	ASSQDYTGGAVDTQY
TRBV9	TRBJ1-1	13	ASSVQTGSDTEAF
TRBV19	TRBJ1-2	13	ASSTWDSLWYGYT
TRBV6-5	TRBJ2-3	13	AILATSGRGNTQY
TRBV5-5	TRBJ1-6	14	ASSLSQGAWNSPLH
TRBV11-1	TRBJ2-7	13	ASSFGLAYAYEQY
TRBV6-6	TRBJ1-5	13	ASSLKREGGQPQH
TRBV19	TRBJ1-2	13	ASSIGSAGGYGYT
TRBV3-1/TRBV3-2	TRBJ2-2	14	ASSRSGRRNTGELF
TRBV28	TRBJ1-2	12	ASSRPGQGVGYT
TRBV7-2	TRBJ2-3	13	ASSLGGSKKDTQY
TRBV19	TRBJ2-6	13	ASSTPAGGANVLT
TRBV15	TRBJ2-5	17	ATSSAPGLAGGEWETQY
TRBV25-1	TRBJ2-5	13	ASSEPRLQGETQY
TRBV4-2	TRBJ1-2	16	ASSPRGPVSIANYGYT
TRBV28	TRBJ2-2	12	ASSLLDSTGELF
TRBV12-5	TRBJ2-2	13	ASGFTSSSTGELF
TRBV7-9	TRBJ2-2	13	ASILSGVGTGELF
TRBV6-6	TRBJ1-1	13	ASSPGTGSYAEAF
TRBV4-2	TRBJ1-5	13	ASSQDWGANQPQH
TRBV2	TRBJ1-4	13	ASSPQTGFNEKLF
TRBV28	TRBJ1-4	13	ASSELTGDNEKLF
TRBV21-1	TRBJ1-1	14	ASSEKGDREVSEAF
TRBV3-1/TRBV3-2	TRBJ2-5	13	ASSQTSGGSETQY
TRBV16	TRBJ1-1	12	ASTGPGQGTEAF
TRBV24-1	TRBJ2-1	11	ATSDLVPTVRF
TRBV5-1	TRBJ2-5	14	ASSLAGGMARETQY
TRBV7-8	TRBJ1-3	12	ASSLRRAGNTIY
TRBV5-1	TRBJ2-7	14	ASSLAPSPSSYEQY
TRBV7-2	TRBJ1-5	13	ASAEMDRVDQPQH
TRBV21-1	TRBJ1-1	12	ASSSQGEGTEAF
TRBV7-3	TRBJ1-2	12	ASSPGQGPYGYT
TRBV5-1	TRBJ1-4	13	ASSRGGGTNEKLF
TRBV27	TRBJ1-1	15	ASSSLQGAGFLTEAF
TRBV4-3	TRBJ1-2	11	ASSESRVSGYT
TRBV18	TRBJ2-5	12	ASSLDGSQETQY
TRBV5-6	TRBJ2-3	14	ASSPTGGRETDTQY
TRBV27	TRBJ2-6	14	ASRRTSGSGANVLT